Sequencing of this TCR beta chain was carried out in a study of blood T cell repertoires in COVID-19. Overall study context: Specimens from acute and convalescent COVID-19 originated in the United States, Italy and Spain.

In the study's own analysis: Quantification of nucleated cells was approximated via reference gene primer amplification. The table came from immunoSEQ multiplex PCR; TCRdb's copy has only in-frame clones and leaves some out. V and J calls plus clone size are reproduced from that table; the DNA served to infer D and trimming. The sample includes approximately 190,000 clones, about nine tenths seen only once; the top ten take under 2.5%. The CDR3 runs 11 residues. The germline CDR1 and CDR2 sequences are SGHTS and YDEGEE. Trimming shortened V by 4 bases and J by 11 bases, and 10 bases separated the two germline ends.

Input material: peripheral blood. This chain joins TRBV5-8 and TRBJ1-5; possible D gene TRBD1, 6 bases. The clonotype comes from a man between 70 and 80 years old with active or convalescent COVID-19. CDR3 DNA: TGTGCCAGCAGCAGGGGGGGGTCCCAGCATTTT. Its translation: CASSRGGSQHF.